Shown below are 22 T cell receptor beta chains from a single sample sequenced in a study of blood T cell repertoires in COVID-19. The data were produced by immunoSEQ multiplex PCR, yet TCRdb's version contains in-frame clones alone and is incomplete. Of more than 85,000 clones in the sample, 70% to 85% were seen once. The sample taken for sequencing was peripheral blood. The source of these receptors is a human donor in a cohort sampled during active COVID-19.

This clone was picked up one time. This chain joins TRBV20-1 and TRBJ2-3; D possibly corresponds to TRBD2 (7 bases). CDR1 and CDR2 (germline): DFQATT, SNEGSKA (reference sequence). The CDR3 covers 16 residues. Trimming cost V 3 bases and J 2 bases, with 18 bases left between them. CDR3 DNA: TGCAGTGCTAGTCGTTACGGGGGGCCTATCACAGATACGCAGTATTTT. It is translated as CSASRYGGPITDTQYF.

The chain carries TRBV5-1 and TRBJ1-2, with 9 bases identical to TRBD1. Germline CDR1 SGHRS, CDR2 YFSETQ. The CDR3 is made up of 15 amino acids. The V and J ends lost 2 bases and 4 bases, in that order; junction bases with no gene match: 6. CDR3 loop: CASSFSGQGIYGYTF. The CDR3 bases are TGCGCCAGCAGCTTCTCGGGACAGGGAATCTATGGCTACACCTTC.

Here the CDR3 DNA reads TGTGCCAGCAGCTCCTACAGGGCCTCTAATGAAAAACTGTTTTTT. It encodes CASSSYRASNEKLFF. This rearrangement joins TRBV7-8 to TRBJ1-4; perhaps TRBD1 as D (6 bases). The CDR3 runs to 15 residues. V shed 4 bases and J shed 3 bases, with 12 bases lying between them. Germline V lookup: CDR1 SGHVS, CDR2 FQNEAQ.

The chain employs TRBV7-2 and TRBJ1-6, with 9 nucleotides matching TRBD1. The CDR3 runs to 15 residues. V dropped 5 bases and J dropped 10; count of bases not matched to a gene: 9. Looked up from germline, CDR1 is SGHTA and CDR2 is FQGNSA. CDR3 residues: CASSLGQGIESPLHF. As DNA, the CDR3 is TGTGCCAGCAGCCTGGGACAGGGAATAGAGTCACCCCTCCACTTT.

The V gene is TRBV6-1, the J gene TRBJ2-7, with D hard to call. Trimming stripped 2 bases from V and 7 bases from J, with 6 bases between. The CDR3 loop spans 11 amino acids. Germline V gene sequence: CDR1 MNHNS, CDR2 SASEGT. The CDR3 reads CASSEFGEQYF. Here the CDR3 DNA reads TGTGCCAGCAGTGAATTCGGGGAGCAGTACTTC.

The V and J genes are TRBV7-2 and TRBJ1-2, with 9 bases identical to TRBD1. The CDR3 runs 14 residues. Germline V gene lookup returns CDR1 SGHTA and CDR2 FQGNSA. The ends lost 3 bases at V and 2 bases at J; junction bases unmatched: 1. CDR3 sequence: CASSFGTGNYGYTF. As DNA, the CDR3 is TGTGCCAGCAGCTTTGGGACAGGGAACTATGGCTACACCTTC.

The chain recombines TRBV11-2 with TRBJ1-1; the D gene is possibly TRBD1 (5 bases). The CDR3 is 16 amino acids. CDR1 is SGHAT and CDR2 is FQNNGV in the germline V gene. V was shortened by 1 base and J by 3 bases, with 15 bases between the two germline ends. The CDR3 is CASSLVKLDTDTEAFF. DNA of the CDR3: TGTGCCAGCAGCTTAGTTAAGTTGGACACAGACACTGAAGCTTTCTTT.

This clone showed up just once. This chain joins TRBV6-5 and TRBJ1-1; D is perhaps TRBD1 (6 bases). V was trimmed by 5 bases and J by 1 base, leaving 11 bases between them. CDR3 length: 14 residues. Germline V gives CDR1 MNHEY, CDR2 SVGAGI. For the CDR3, the DNA is TGTGCCAGCAGTCAGCAGGGGTGGAACACTGAAGCTTTCTTT. Its translation: CASSQQGWNTEAFF.

V gene TRBV28 combines with J gene TRBJ2-1; 10 nucleotides agree with TRBD2. Germline V gene sequence: CDR1 MDHEN, CDR2 SYDVKM. Germline trimming cut 2 bases from V and 8 bases from J; bases unmatched to any gene: 6. The CDR3 runs to 15 residues. The CDR3 sequence is CASSLSGRAADEQFF. The CDR3 nucleotides are TGTGCCAGCAGTTTAAGCGGGAGGGCCGCGGATGAGCAGTTCTTC.

The chain couples TRBV18 to TRBJ1-1, with D tentatively TRBD1 (5 bases). The CDR3 spans 14 residues. Germline V gene data show CDR1 as KGHSH and CDR2 as LQKENI. Trimming took off 4 bases at V and 5 bases at J, with 14 bases between the two ends. CDR3 region: CASSLRQGVTEAFF. The DNA of the CDR3 is TGTGCCAGCTCACTTAGGCAGGGCGTAACTGAAGCTTTCTTT.

The gene calls are TRBV3-1 (or the pseudogene TRBV3-2) and TRBJ2-3; the match to TRBD2 covers 8 bases. The CDR3 covers 16 residues. The V segment lost 4 bases and the J segment 4 bases; nucleotides outside the gene matches: 10. The germline V gene encodes CDR1 LGHDT and CDR2 YNNKEL (reference sequence). The CDR3 sequence is CASSLQPGLESDTQYF. The CDR3 DNA follows: TGTGCCAGCAGCCTACAACCGGGACTAGAGTCAGATACGCAGTATTTT.

The rearrangement uses TRBV27 and TRBJ1-6, with D possibly being TRBD1 (6 bases). The germline V gene has CDR1 MNHEY and CDR2 SMNVEV (reference sequence). CDR3 length equals 17 residues. The V end was cut by 5 bases, the J end by 9 bases, with 23 bases between. The CDR3: CASSPLPGQVWGSPLHF. For the CDR3, the DNA is TGTGCCAGCAGTCCCCTCCCGGGACAAGTCTGGGGTTCACCCCTCCACTTT.

The chain joins TRBV5-4 to TRBJ2-2; 7 nucleotides align to TRBD2. With 6 bases clipped from V and 0 bases from J, the junction kept 8 bases outside the gene matches. The CDR3 runs to 16 residues. From germline, CDR1 is SGHNT and CDR2 YYREEE (reference sequence). The chain's CDR3 is CASTPVAGANTGELFF. The CDR3 DNA reads TGTGCCAGCACCCCGGTGGCGGGAGCGAACACCGGGGAGCTGTTTTTT.

The rearrangement joins TRBV5-1 to TRBJ2-1; 16 bases agree with TRBD2. The CDR3 covers 17 residues. Germline loops: CDR1 SGHRS, CDR2 YFSETQ. The V segment lost 4 bases and the J segment 7 bases; nucleotides outside the gene matches: 8. This CDR3 reads CASSPGLAGGLGNEQFF. The CDR3 DNA sequence: TGCGCCAGCAGCCCGGGACTAGCGGGAGGGCTAGGAAATGAGCAGTTCTTC.

This sequence joins TRBV24-1 and TRBJ2-2; D might be TRBD1 (6 bases). CDR1 and CDR2 (germline): KGHDR, SFDVKD. Trimming stripped 6 bases from V and 0 bases from J, with 10 bases between. CDR3 size: 15 residues. CDR3: CATSTGSANTGELFF. The CDR3 DNA reads TGTGCCACCAGTACAGGGTCAGCGAACACCGGGGAGCTGTTTTTT.

The V call is TRBV6-5, the J call TRBJ2-7; 9 nucleotides agree with TRBD1. The ends lost 6 bases at V and 1 base at J; junction bases unmatched: 7. The CDR3 totals 15 residues. Germline loops: CDR1 MNHEY, CDR2 SVGAGI. This CDR3 is CASRGAGTGSYEQYF. Written as DNA, the CDR3 is TGTGCCAGCAGAGGCGCCGGGACAGGGTCCTACGAGCAGTACTTC.

V usage is TRBV6-1 and J usage is TRBJ1-2; D unresolved. Trimming left V 0 bases short and J 0 bases short, with 8 bases between. CDR1 is MNHNS and CDR2 is SASEGT in the germline V gene. This CDR3 spans 15 amino acids. CDR3 sequence: CASSEAWSSNYGYTF. The CDR3 nucleotides are TGTGCCAGCAGTGAAGCTTGGAGTTCTAACTATGGCTACACCTTC.

This rearrangement joins TRBV6-4 to TRBJ1-2; no clear D. The V gene's germline CDR1 is MRHNA and CDR2 SNTAGT. The CDR3 loop spans 14 amino acids. The V and J ends lost 8 bases and 3 bases respectively, with 16 bases between them. CDR3 sequence (DNA): TGTGCCAGCGCAGCAGGTCGAGAGTACTATGGCTACACCTTC. Translated: CASAAGREYYGYTF.

The J gene is TRBJ2-1, the V gene TRBV11-2; tentative D call: TRBD2 (6 bases). The germline gives CDR1 SGHAT, CDR2 FQNNGV. The CDR3 totals 15 residues. Trimming cost V 3 bases and J 6 bases, with 15 bases left between them. The CDR3 coding sequence is TGTGCCAGCAGCTTCTCTAGCGCACTGACCAATGAGCAGTTCTTC. It yields the protein CASSFSSALTNEQFF.

The CDR3 nucleotides are TGTGCCAGCAGCCAAGGATTTGTATTAGCGGGGGGTCGAGAGACCCAGTACTTC. Its translation is CASSQGFVLAGGRETQYF. The chain combines TRBV3-1 (or the pseudogene TRBV3-2) with TRBJ2-5, with TRBD2 matching over 10 bases. With V trimmed by 1 base and J by 4 bases, 12 bases remained unmatched. Germline V gene lookup returns CDR1 LGHDT and CDR2 YNNKEL (reference sequence). This CDR3 spans 18 amino acids.

The V gene is TRBV5-6, the J gene TRBJ2-7, with TRBD2 matching 7 bases. The CDR3 runs 15 residues. V shed 0 bases, J shed 5 bases, and the junction held 8 bases outside the gene matches. The germline V gene has CDR1 SGHDT and CDR2 YYEEEE. DNA for the CDR3: TGTGCCAGCAGCTTGGGGTCCGCGGGAGCGCACGAGCAGTACTTC. Encoded protein: CASSLGSAGAHEQYF.

The chain carries TRBV19 and TRBJ1-2; TRBD1 matches 7 bases. Germline V gives CDR1 LNHDA, CDR2 SQIVND (reference sequence). The CDR3 sequence is 13 residues long. V shed 6 bases, J shed 4 bases, and the junction held 5 bases outside the gene matches. The CDR3 region is CASSDQGGYGYTF. The CDR3, as DNA: TGTGCCAGTAGCGATCAGGGGGGCTATGGCTACACCTTC.